This T cell receptor (beta chain) was obtained from a study of CD8 T cells in ankylosing spondylitis. V gave up 1 base and J gave up 5 bases, with 11 bases separating them. The germline V gene has CDR1 SGHTA and CDR2 FQGNSA. The CDR3 loop spans 14 amino acids. This clonotype was seen repeatedly, ten times or more. The target antigen is unknown. General study results and limits: Enrichment of disease-linked clones was reportedly significant in matched ankylosing spondylitis synovial fluid.

TCRdb re-called the 5' RACE reads through MiXCR, storing one row per CDR3 protein. The top ten clones hold around 8.7% of a sample with some 52,000 distinct CDR3 sequences, about 7% of them seen once. The sequence was collected from a female donor with ankylosing spondylitis or in good health (not recorded which). The chain joins TRBV7-2 to TRBJ1-1; TRBD1 is a possible D gene (6 bases). The sequencing sample was made of blood, either unsorted or a sorted T cell fraction (not recorded which). The CDR3 here is CASSLDNRVTEAFF. CDR3 DNA: TGTGCCAGCAGCTTAGACAACAGGGTTACTGAAGCTTTCTTT.